A single sample is the source of the 23 T cell receptor beta chains below, sequenced in a study of T cell responses to AZD1222 COVID-19 vaccine (dated by TCRdb to the early 2020s). Receptors were amplified or captured by the immunoSEQ multiplex PCR assay. As stored in TCRdb, this immuneACCESS dataset retains in-frame rearrangements with V and J assigned. A fraction of the clones does not appear; measured against another copy, unresolved V genes explain less than half of the discrepancy, and the remainder lacks a known reason. This sample gives 120,000 to 150,000 clones in total; around 86% of them show up just once. Clones ranked in the top ten supply about 4% of the sample. Read against the paper, the sample's time point label means: baseline before first vaccination. What this sample's treatment or condition label stands for: meningococcal conjugate vaccine given as trial control. Specimen: peripheral blood, collected on day 0 of MenACWY control vaccination. The receptors shown here come from an adult in good health.

The chain links TRBV9 to TRBJ2-7; 9 nucleotides match TRBD1. The CDR3 has 15 amino acids. V shed 2 bases and J 1 base; nucleotides not matched to a gene: 4. Germline loops: CDR1 SGDLS, CDR2 YYNGEE. CDR3 DNA: TGTGCCAGCAGCGTCGGGGACAGGGAATCCTACGAGCAGTACTTC. The encoded protein is CASSVGDRESYEQYF.

The chain joins TRBV29-1 to TRBJ2-3; maybe TRBD2 (6 bases). This CDR3 contains 11 residues. Germline CDR1 SQVTM, CDR2 ANQGSEA. The CDR3 loop reads CAGQLTDTQYF. CDR3 bases: TGCGCGGGGCAGCTCACAGATACGCAGTATTTT.

Written as DNA, the CDR3 is TGTGCCAGCTCAGCCGGGACAGAGAGTAACTATGGCTACACCTTC. This sequence encodes CASSAGTESNYGYTF. V and J are TRBV18 and TRBJ1-2, with 7 nucleotides matching TRBD1. V lost 5 bases and J lost 1; bases outside the gene matches: 7. The CDR3 runs to 15 residues. CDR1 and CDR2 (germline): KGHSH, LQKENI.

This chain connects TRBV30 to TRBJ1-2; D unclear. This CDR3 contains 13 residues. CDR1 GTSNPN and CDR2 SVGIG come from the germline V gene (reference sequence). V gave up 2 bases and J gave up 4 bases, with 11 bases separating them. CDR3 nucleotides: TGTGCCTGGAGTACTGGTCAGATCTATGGCTACACCTTC. Its protein product is CAWSTGQIYGYTF.

The V gene is TRBV3-1 (or the pseudogene TRBV3-2), the J gene TRBJ2-3, with D perhaps matching TRBD2 (5 bases). The CDR3 sequence is 15 residues long. V shed 3 bases and J shed 5 bases, with 15 bases lying between them. Germline V gene data show CDR1 as LGHDT and CDR2 as YNNKEL (reference sequence). The CDR3 DNA follows: TGTGCCAGCAGCCATAACTCCGGTCGGGGAGATACGCAGTATTTT. Amino acid sequence: CASSHNSGRGDTQYF.

The chain recombines TRBV11-2 with TRBJ2-1; D unresolved. V lost 7 bases, J lost 13 bases, and 14 bases lay in between. This CDR3 is built from 11 residues. Germline CDR1 SGHAT, CDR2 FQNNGV. CDR3 region: CASTALAVQFF. CDR3 nucleotides: TGTGCCAGCACCGCTTTGGCAGTCCAGTTCTTC.

The J gene is TRBJ2-2, the V gene TRBV5-6, with D hard to call. V was trimmed by 4 bases and J by 0 bases, leaving 10 bases between them. CDR1 is SGHDT and CDR2 is YYEEEE in the germline V gene. The CDR3 is made up of 15 amino acids. The CDR3 nucleotides read TGTGCCAGCAGCCGGGTTTCCGCGAACACCGGGGAGCTGTTTTTT. Translated, it gives CASSRVSANTGELFF. Drawing the rest from reference TRBV5-6 and TRBJ2-2, the complete variable domain is DAGVTQSPTHLIKTRGQQVTLRCSPKSGHDTVSWYQQALGQGPQFIFQYYEEEERQRGNFPDRFSGHQFPNYSSELNVNALLLGDSALYLCASSRVSANTGELFFGEGSRLTVL.

The chain has TRBV24-1 and TRBJ2-3, with unresolved D. Trimming cost V 4 bases and J 4 bases, with 8 bases left between them. In germline, CDR1 is KGHDR, CDR2 SFDVKD. CDR3 length: 13 amino acids. The CDR3 loop reads CATSEGVPDTQYF. The CDR3 DNA sequence: TGTGCCACCAGTGAAGGCGTGCCAGATACGCAGTATTTT.

The chain links TRBV5-1 to TRBJ2-1; 10 bases agree with TRBD2. This CDR3 is built from 15 residues. Looked up from germline, CDR1 is SGHRS and CDR2 is YFSETQ. V shed 1 base, J shed 9 bases, and the junction held 7 bases outside the gene matches. The CDR3 region is CASSLRSSGGFEQFF. The CDR3 nucleotides are TGCGCCAGCAGCTTGAGGTCTAGCGGGGGATTTGAGCAGTTCTTC.

The rearrangement links TRBV6-5 to TRBJ2-7, with 9 bases lining up with TRBD2. Germline V gene data show CDR1 as MNHEY and CDR2 as SVGAGI. V shed 0 bases, J shed 5 bases, and the junction held 8 bases outside the gene matches. The CDR3 spans 16 residues. CDR3 residues: CASSYSIAGDRDEQYF. Written as DNA, the CDR3 is TGTGCCAGCAGTTACTCGATAGCGGGGGATCGAGACGAGCAGTACTTC.

In this sample, this clone turned up a few times. The V and J genes are TRBV4-1 and TRBJ1-4; D gene unclear. Germline-derived CDR1 and CDR2 are MGHRA and YSYEKL. Trimming shortened V by 8 bases and J by 7 bases, and 14 bases separated the two germline ends. The CDR3 contains 13 residues. The DNA for the CDR3 is TGCGCCAGCGGCCGGTTGATCGGTGAAAAACTGTTTTTT. Translating gives CASGRLIGEKLFF.

The chain joins TRBV29-1 to TRBJ1-2, with a possible D match to TRBD1 (5 bases). V dropped 2 bases and J dropped 2 bases, with 9 bases sitting between them. The CDR3 loop spans 13 amino acids. Germline loops: CDR1 SQVTM, CDR2 ANQGSEA. The CDR3 DNA reads as TGCAGCGTTGAATCTTGGGGGAACTATGGCTACACCTTC. This encodes CSVESWGNYGYTF.

The chain combines TRBV20-1 with TRBJ1-1; D unresolved. The CDR3 contains 12 residues. V was shortened by 6 bases and J by 10 bases, with 18 bases between the two germline ends. Germline V gene lookup returns CDR1 DFQATT and CDR2 SNEGSKA (reference sequence). The CDR3: CSASTMDRRAFF. The CDR3, as DNA: TGCAGTGCCAGTACCATGGACCGCAGAGCTTTCTTT.

This CDR3 is CASSVEASVGEQFF. The CDR3 DNA follows: TGTGCCAGCAGCGTAGAAGCCTCAGTCGGTGAGCAGTTCTTC. The chain links TRBV9 to TRBJ2-1; D call uncertain. The V gene lost 0 bases and the J gene lost 9 bases, with 13 bases spanning the gap. This CDR3 is built from 14 residues. Germline CDR1 SGDLS, CDR2 YYNGEE.

The genes are TRBV6-5 and TRBJ2-7, with 10 nucleotides matching TRBD2. J lost 3 bases, V lost 5 bases, and 7 bases had no gene match. The CDR3 length is 15 residues. CDR1 and CDR2 from the germline V gene are MNHEY and SVGAGI. CDR3 region: CASSHYSGGLYEQYV. The CDR3 nucleotides are TGTGCCAGCAGTCATTATAGCGGGGGGCTCTACGAGCAGTACGTC.

The chain uses TRBV11-1 and TRBJ1-1; no reliable D call. The germline V gene has CDR1 SGHAT and CDR2 FQDESV (reference sequence). V gave up 5 bases and J gave up 6 bases, with 16 bases separating them. The CDR3 is 14 residues long. The CDR3 region is CASSHLRGDAEAFF. CDR3 bases: TGTGCCAGCAGCCATTTACGGGGAGACGCTGAAGCTTTCTTT.

The chain employs TRBV5-4 and TRBJ2-5, with D possibly matching TRBD1 (6 bases). The V gene's germline CDR1 is SGHNT and CDR2 YYREEE (reference sequence). The CDR3 covers 14 residues. V lost 1 base and J lost 2, with 9 bases in between. The CDR3 loop reads CASSLKDSQETQYF. The CDR3 coding sequence is TGTGCCAGCAGCTTGAAGGACAGTCAAGAGACCCAGTACTTC.

The chain has TRBV6-5 and TRBJ1-1; D possibly corresponds to TRBD1 (5 bases). The CDR3 spans 12 residues. The V and J ends lost 5 bases and 6 bases respectively, with 10 bases between them. The germline gives CDR1 MNHEY, CDR2 SVGAGI. The CDR3 here is CASSRMGAEAFF. The CDR3 nucleotides are TGTGCCAGCAGTCGTATGGGGGCTGAAGCTTTCTTT.

The V and J genes are TRBV9 and TRBJ2-5, with 9 positions matching TRBD2. This CDR3 is built from 15 residues. V lost 3 bases, J lost 5 bases, and 8 bases stayed unmatched. From germline, CDR1 is SGDLS and CDR2 YYNGEE. The CDR3 reads CASSATGTSRETQYF. The CDR3 DNA is TGTGCCAGCAGCGCGACAGGGACTAGCCGGGAGACCCAGTACTTC.

This clone was counted a few times. The chain is built from TRBV5-1 and TRBJ2-7; 9 bases line up with TRBD1. After removal of 0 bases from V and 4 bases from J, the junction contained 5 bases not matched to a gene. Germline CDR1 SGHRS, CDR2 YFSETQ. The CDR3 contains 15 residues. The CDR3 DNA is TGCGCCAGCAGCTTGGGACAGGGGGGAAGGTACGAGCAGTACGTC. Translating it yields CASSLGQGGRYEQYV.

The chain couples TRBV6-1 to TRBJ1-5; D is unresolved. This CDR3 is 13 amino acids long. Per germline, CDR1 MNHNS and CDR2 SASEGT. Trimming took off 1 base at V and 7 bases at J, with 8 bases between the two ends. This CDR3 is CASSEGLEQPQHF. CDR3 bases: TGTGCCAGCAGTGAAGGGCTCGAGCAGCCCCAGCATTTT.

This clone was found once. The rearrangement uses TRBV5-4 and TRBJ1-4; possible D gene TRBD1, 6 bases. This CDR3 region has 15 residues. CDR1 is SGHNT, CDR2 YYREEE, per germline (reference sequence). Trimming took 4 bases from V and 0 from J, leaving 10 bases between them. The CDR3 spells CASSQGGATNEKLFF. DNA for the CDR3: TGTGCCAGCAGCCAAGGGGGGGCAACTAATGAAAAACTGTTTTTT.

The genes are TRBV5-1 and TRBJ2-7; 10 bases line up with TRBD1. The CDR3 runs 13 residues. After removal of 3 bases from V and 4 bases from J, the junction contained 1 base not matched to a gene. Germline values: CDR1 SGHRS, CDR2 YFSETQ. The CDR3 nucleotides are TGCGCCAGCAGCTCGGGACAGGGGTACGAGCAGTACGTC. Its translation is CASSSGQGYEQYV.